The 3 T cell receptor beta chains below all came from one sample that was sequenced in a study of cytomegalovirus exposure and HLA in healthy donors. With 60 Vbeta and 13 Jbeta primers, the PCR was carried out. Clones were read by immunoSEQ multiplex PCR, and TCRdb kept only the in-frame ones, dropping some. The table records more than 110,000 clones, 60% to 85% of them present only once. The sequencing sample was made of PBMCs. The origin of the receptors is a man aged 18-30 years in good health and CMV-seronegative.

The chain uses TRBV7-8 and TRBJ2-7, with no clear D. The CDR3 is 14 residues long. CDR1 and CDR2 (germline): SGHVS, FQNEAQ. V was clipped by 5 bases and J by 0 bases, with 11 bases between them. DNA of the CDR3: TGTGCCAGCAGCCACCAGTTTCCCTCCTACGAGCAGTACTTC. Residues: CASSHQFPSYEQYF.

This chain uses TRBV11-2 with TRBJ1-1; D gene uncertain. Germline-derived CDR1 and CDR2 are SGHAT and FQNNGV. The CDR3 is made up of 14 amino acids. The V gene lost 7 bases and the J gene lost 3 bases, with 15 bases spanning the gap. The CDR3: CASTRGRDYTEAFF. As DNA, the CDR3 is TGTGCCAGCACCCGAGGACGGGATTACACTGAAGCTTTCTTT.

This clone was detected only once. Other DNA sequences from this sample encode an identical CDR3 as well. This sequence joins TRBV18 and TRBJ1-5; TRBD1 is a possible D gene (6 bases). CDR3 length equals 14 residues. The V gene's germline CDR1 is KGHSH and CDR2 LQKENI. Trimming shortened V by 3 bases and J by 5 bases, and 11 bases separated the two germline ends. The CDR3 DNA follows: TGTGCCAGCTCACCGGGTGGGGGCGATCAGCCCCAGCATTTT. This encodes CASSPGGGDQPQHF. Together with reference TRBV18 and TRBJ1-5, the CDR3 gives the full variable domain: NAGVMQNPRHLVRRRGQEARLRCSPMKGHSHVYWYRQLPEEGLKFMVYLQKENIIDESGMPKERFSAEFPKEGPSILRIQQVVRGDSAAYFCASSPGGGDQPQHFGDGTRLSIL.